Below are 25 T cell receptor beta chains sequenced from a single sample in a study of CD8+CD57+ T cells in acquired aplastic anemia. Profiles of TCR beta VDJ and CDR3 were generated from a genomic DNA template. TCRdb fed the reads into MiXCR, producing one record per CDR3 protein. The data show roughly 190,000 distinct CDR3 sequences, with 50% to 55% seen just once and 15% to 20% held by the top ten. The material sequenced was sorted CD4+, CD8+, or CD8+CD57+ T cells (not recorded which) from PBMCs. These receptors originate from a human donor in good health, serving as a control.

The CDR3 region is CASSVAQAGNTF. The CDR3 region has the DNA TGTGCCAGCAGCGTAGCTCAGGCGGGAAACACCTTC. The chain combines TRBV9 with TRBJ1-2, with D unresolved. The CDR3 is 12 amino acids. V lost 0 bases to trimming and J lost 12 bases, with 12 bases between them. CDR1 is SGDLS, CDR2 YYNGEE, per germline.

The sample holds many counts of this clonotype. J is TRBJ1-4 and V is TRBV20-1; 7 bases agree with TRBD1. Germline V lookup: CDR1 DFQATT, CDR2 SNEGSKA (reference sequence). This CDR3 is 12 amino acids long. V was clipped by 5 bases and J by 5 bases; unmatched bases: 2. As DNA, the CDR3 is TGCAGTGCTCCGACAGGGAATGAAAAACTGTTTTTT. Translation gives CSAPTGNEKLFF.

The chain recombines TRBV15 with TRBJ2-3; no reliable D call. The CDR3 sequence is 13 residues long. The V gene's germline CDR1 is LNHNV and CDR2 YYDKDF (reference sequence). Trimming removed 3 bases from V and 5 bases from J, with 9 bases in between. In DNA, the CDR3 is TGTGCCACCAGCAGGTGGAGAGGAGATACGCAGTATTTT. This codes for CATSRWRGDTQYF. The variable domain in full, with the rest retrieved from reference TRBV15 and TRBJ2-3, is DAMVIQNPRYQVTQFGKPVTLSCSQTLNHNVMYWYQQKSSQAPKLLFHYYDKDFNNEADTPDNFQSRRPNTSFCFLDIRSPGLGDTAMYLCATSRWRGDTQYFGPGTRLTVL.

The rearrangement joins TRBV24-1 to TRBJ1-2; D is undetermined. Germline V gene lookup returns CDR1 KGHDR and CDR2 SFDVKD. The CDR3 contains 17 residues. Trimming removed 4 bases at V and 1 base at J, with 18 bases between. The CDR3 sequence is CATSEEDLGDINYGYTF. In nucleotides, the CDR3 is TGTGCCACCAGTGAAGAGGATCTTGGAGACATTAACTATGGCTACACCTTC.

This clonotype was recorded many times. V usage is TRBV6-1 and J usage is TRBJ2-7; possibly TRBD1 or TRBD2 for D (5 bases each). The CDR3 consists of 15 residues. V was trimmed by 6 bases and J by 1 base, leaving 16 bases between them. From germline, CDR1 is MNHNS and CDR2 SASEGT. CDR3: CASRRTGTVSYEQYF. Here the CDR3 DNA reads TGTGCCAGCAGGAGAACCGGGACGGTTTCCTACGAGCAGTACTTC.

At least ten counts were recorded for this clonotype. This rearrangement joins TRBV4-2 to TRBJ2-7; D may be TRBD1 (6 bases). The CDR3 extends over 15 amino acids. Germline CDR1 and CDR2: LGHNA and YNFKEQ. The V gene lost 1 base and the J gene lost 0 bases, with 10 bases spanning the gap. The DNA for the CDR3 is TGTGCCAGCAGCCAAGCCGGACAGATCTCCTACGAGCAGTACTTC. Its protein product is CASSQAGQISYEQYF.

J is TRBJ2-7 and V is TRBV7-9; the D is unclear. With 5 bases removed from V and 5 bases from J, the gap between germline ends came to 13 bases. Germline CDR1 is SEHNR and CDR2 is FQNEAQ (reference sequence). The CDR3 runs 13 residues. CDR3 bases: TGTGCCAGCAGCCTTGGGGTGCAGCACGAGCAGTACGTC. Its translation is CASSLGVQHEQYV.

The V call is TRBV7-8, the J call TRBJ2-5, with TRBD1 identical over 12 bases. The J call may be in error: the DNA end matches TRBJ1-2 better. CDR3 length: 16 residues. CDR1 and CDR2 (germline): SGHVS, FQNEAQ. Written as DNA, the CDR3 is TGTGCCAGCAGCTACTCCCCGGGACAGGGGGCGTATGGCTACACCTTC. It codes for CASSYSPGQGAYGYTF.

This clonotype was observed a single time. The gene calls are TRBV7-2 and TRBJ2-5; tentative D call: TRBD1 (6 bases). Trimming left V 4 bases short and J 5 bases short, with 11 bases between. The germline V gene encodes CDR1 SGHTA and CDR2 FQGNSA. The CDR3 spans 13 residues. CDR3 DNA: TGTGCCAGCAGCTCTGGACAGTTGGAGACCCAGTACTTC. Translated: CASSSGQLETQYF.

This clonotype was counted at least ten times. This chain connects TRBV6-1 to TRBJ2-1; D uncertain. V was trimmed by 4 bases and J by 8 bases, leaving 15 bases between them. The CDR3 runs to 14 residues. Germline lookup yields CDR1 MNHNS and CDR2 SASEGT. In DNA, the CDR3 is TGTGCCAGCAGTGTGGAACGGGCGGTGGATGAGCAGTTCTTC. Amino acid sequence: CASSVERAVDEQFF.

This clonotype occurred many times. CDR3 loop: CASSARLAGSTDTQYF. As DNA, the CDR3 is TGTGCCAGCAGCGCCCGACTAGCGGGGAGCACAGATACGCAGTATTTT. This chain connects TRBV7-3 to TRBJ2-3; 11 nucleotides agree with TRBD2. V dropped 5 bases and J dropped 0; count of bases not matched to a gene: 4. Germline CDR1 is SGHTA and CDR2 is FQGTGA. The CDR3 length is 16 residues.

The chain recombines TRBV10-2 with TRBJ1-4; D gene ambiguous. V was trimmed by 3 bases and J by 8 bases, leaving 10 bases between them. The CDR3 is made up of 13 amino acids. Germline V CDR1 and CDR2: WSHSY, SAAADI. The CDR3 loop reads CASSDLGGEKLFF. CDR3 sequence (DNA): TGCGCCAGCAGTGACTTGGGAGGGGAAAAACTGTTTTTT.

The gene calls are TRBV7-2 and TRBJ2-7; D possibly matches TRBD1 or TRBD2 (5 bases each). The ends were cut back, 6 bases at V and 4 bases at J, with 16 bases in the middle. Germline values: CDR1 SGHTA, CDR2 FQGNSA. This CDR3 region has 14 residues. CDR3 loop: CASSFSGRTYEQYF. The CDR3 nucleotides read TGTGCCAGCAGTTTCTCAGGGCGGACTTACGAGCAGTACTTC. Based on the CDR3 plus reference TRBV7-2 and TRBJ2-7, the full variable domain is GAGVSQSPSNKVTEKGKDVELRCDPISGHTALYWYRQSLGQGLEFLIYFQGNSAPDKSGLPSDRFSAERTGGSVSTLTIQRTQQEDSAVYLCASSFSGRTYEQYFGPGTRLTVT.

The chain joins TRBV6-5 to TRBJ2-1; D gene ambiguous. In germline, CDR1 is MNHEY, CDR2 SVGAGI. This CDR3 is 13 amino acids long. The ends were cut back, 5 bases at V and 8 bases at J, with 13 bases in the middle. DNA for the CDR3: TGTGCCAGCAGTCGAGGATCGGGTTATGAGCAGTTCTTC. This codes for CASSRGSGYEQFF.

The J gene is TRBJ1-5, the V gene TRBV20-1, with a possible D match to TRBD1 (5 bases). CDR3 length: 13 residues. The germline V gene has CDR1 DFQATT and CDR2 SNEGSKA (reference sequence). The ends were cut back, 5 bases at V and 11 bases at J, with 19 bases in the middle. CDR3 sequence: CSASGGIGETQHF. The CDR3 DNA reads TGCAGTGCTTCGGGGGGTATAGGAGAGACCCAGCATTTT.

CDR3 DNA sequence: TGCAGTGCTTTACGGGACAGGGGGCCCGGATACGAGCAGTACTTC. It encodes CSALRDRGPGYEQYF. The chain combines TRBV20-1 with TRBJ2-7; 12 bases are a match to TRBD1. The germline V gene encodes CDR1 DFQATT and CDR2 SNEGSKA (reference sequence). CDR3 length: 15 residues. The V and J ends lost 5 bases and 4 bases, in that order; junction bases with no gene match: 9.

The CDR3 nucleotides read TGTGCCAGCAGCTTAGCCACGACCGACGAGCAGTACTTC. Protein: CASSLATTDEQYF. The chain has TRBV11-2 and TRBJ2-7; unclear D gene. Germline V gene lookup returns CDR1 SGHAT and CDR2 FQNNGV. The germline V and J ends were trimmed by 1 base and 5 bases, with 9 bases remaining between them. This CDR3 is 13 amino acids long.

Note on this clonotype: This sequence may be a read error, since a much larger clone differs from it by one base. The CDR3 DNA reads TGTGCCAGTAGTATGGTGATTACCGCTGGGGCCAACGTCCTGACTTTC. It translates to CASSMVITAGANVLTF. J is TRBJ2-6 and V is TRBV19; no firm D call. V lost 3 bases and J 2 bases, leaving 11 bases between the germline ends. This CDR3 comprises 16 residues. Looked up from germline, CDR1 is LNHDA and CDR2 is SQIVND (reference sequence).

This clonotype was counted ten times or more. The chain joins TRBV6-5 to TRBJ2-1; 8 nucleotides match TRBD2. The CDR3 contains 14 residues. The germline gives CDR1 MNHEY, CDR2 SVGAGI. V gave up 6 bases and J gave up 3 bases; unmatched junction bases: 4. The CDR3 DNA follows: TGTGCCAGCAGGGGACTAGGGGACTACAATGAGCAGTTCTTC. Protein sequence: CASRGLGDYNEQFF.

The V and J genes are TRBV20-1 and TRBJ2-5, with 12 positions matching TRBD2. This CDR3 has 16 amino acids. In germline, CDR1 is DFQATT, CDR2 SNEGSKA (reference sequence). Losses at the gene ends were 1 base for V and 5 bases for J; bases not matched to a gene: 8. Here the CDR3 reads CSARVPSGRAEETQYF. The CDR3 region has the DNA TGCAGTGCTAGAGTCCCTAGCGGGAGGGCGGAGGAGACCCAGTACTTC.

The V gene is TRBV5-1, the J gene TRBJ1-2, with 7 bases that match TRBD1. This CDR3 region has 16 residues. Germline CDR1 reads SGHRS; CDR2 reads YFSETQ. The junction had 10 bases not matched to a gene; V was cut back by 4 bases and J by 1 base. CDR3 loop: CASSNRDSESNYGYTF. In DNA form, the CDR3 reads TGCGCCAGCAGCAACCGGGACAGCGAAAGTAACTATGGCTACACCTTC.

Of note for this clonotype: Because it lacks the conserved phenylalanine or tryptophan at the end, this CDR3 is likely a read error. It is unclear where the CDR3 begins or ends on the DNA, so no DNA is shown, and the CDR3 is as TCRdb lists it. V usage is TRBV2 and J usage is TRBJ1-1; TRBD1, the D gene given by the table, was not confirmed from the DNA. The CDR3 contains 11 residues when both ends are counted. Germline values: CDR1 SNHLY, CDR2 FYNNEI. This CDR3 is CASSPTSQGFY.

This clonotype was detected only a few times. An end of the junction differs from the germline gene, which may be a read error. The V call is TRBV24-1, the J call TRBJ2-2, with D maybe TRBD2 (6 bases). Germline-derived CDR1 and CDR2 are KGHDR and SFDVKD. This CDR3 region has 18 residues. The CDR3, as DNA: TGTGCCACCAGTGATTTAGGCGGGGCTAGCGAGAACACCGGGGAGCTGTCTTGG. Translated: CATSDLGGASENTGELSW.

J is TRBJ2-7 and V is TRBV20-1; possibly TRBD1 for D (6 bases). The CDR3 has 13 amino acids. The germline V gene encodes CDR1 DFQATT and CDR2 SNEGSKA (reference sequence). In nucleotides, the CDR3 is TGCACCTCCCGAACAGGGATCTCCTACGAGCAGTACTTC. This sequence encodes CTSRTGISYEQYF.

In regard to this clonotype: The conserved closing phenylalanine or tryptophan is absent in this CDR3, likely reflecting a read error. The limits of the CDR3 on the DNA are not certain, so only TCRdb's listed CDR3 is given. The CDR3 loop is CASSISAP. The J gene is TRBJ1-6, the V gene TRBV19. Germline values: CDR1 LNHDA, CDR2 SQIVND (reference sequence). The CDR3 length is 8 residues, termini included.